The clone carrying this T cell receptor (beta chain) has a handful of counts. Its antigen is unidentified. The data derive from a study of persistence of HIV-infected CD4 T cells. This nonspecific control used anti-CD3/anti-CD28 bead stimulation of CD4+ T cells. Responding CD4+ T cells were sorted by upregulation of both CD40 ligand and CD69. Adults with HIV-1 started suppressive ART while chronically infected. Donors had CD4+ T cell counts above 400 cells/uL and were CMV-seropositive. For around 18 hours, CD8-depleted PBMCs received anti-CD28/CD49d costimulation, a CD40-blocking antibody and enfuvirtide. The V gene lost 6 bases and the J gene lost 4 bases, with 7 bases spanning the gap. The V gene's germline CDR1 is KGHSH and CDR2 LQKENI. This CDR3 comprises 12 residues. Sequencing used immunoSEQ version 4 in survey mode. Sequenced by immunoSEQ multiplex PCR; TCRdb stores in-frame clones only, minus some. The sample records more than 35,000 clones, 87% being singletons.

The rearrangement links TRBV18 to TRBJ1-5; tentatively, D is TRBD1 (5 bases). The material sequenced was CD4+ T cells sorted from PBMCs after approximately 18-hour stimulation, taken from a patient who received antiretroviral therapy. This receptor was taken from an adult man with HIV who was CMV-seropositive. CDR3 residues: CASSGVNQPQHF. The DNA of the CDR3 is TGTGCCAGCTCGGGGGTGAATCAGCCCCAGCATTTT.